This TCR beta chain is from a study of T cells after yellow fever vaccination. Whole-study results and caveats: After the booster, 96% of CD4 and about nine tenths of CD8 primary-response clones were re-detected. Among all clonotypes, a small share was observed in both CD4 and CD8 compartments. It was the secondary response that reached its peak faster, day 5 versus 15, but it was weaker.

Details on this clonotype: Antigen unknown.

The TCR cDNA carried a universal primer site and UMIs from 5'RACE template switching. TCRdb reprocessed the 5' RACE reads via MiXCR and lists one record per CDR3 protein. The profile covers around 610,000 distinct CDR3 sequences, with about 13% appearing a single time and about 14% taken by the ten largest. The CDR3 extends over 15 amino acids. CDR1 is MGHRA and CDR2 is YSYEKL in the germline V gene. Between the trimmed V and J ends, which lost 2 bases and 1 base, there was a span of 11 bases. This specimen was PBMCs, taken on the day of the yellow fever booster vaccination. The rearrangement joins TRBV4-1 to TRBJ2-5, with D tentatively TRBD2 (5 bases). This receptor was obtained from a man aged 30 to 45 who received the YFV17D yellow fever vaccine. CDR3 sequence (DNA): TGCGCCAGCAGCCAAACGGACTCAGTCCAAGAGACCCAGTACTTC. It yields the protein CASSQTDSVQETQYF.